The table lists the clone carrying this TCR beta chain with many counts. The sample belongs to a study of T-cell reconstitution after alpha-beta-depleted transplantation in children. For TCRbeta, the library was prepared with unique molecular identifiers. TCRdb analysed the PCR reads with MiXCR anew, one entry per CDR3 protein. Of about 610,000 distinct CDR3 sequences listed, about 10% are singletons. The germline V and J ends were trimmed by 3 bases and 7 bases, with 7 bases remaining between them. Germline V gene sequence: CDR1 DFQATT, CDR2 SNEGSKA (reference sequence). The CDR3 covers 11 residues. Material: PBMCs from the stem cell graft donor, obtained from the stem cell graft. The gene calls are TRBV20-1 and TRBJ2-1; D is uncertain. This receptor was taken from a human donor who donated a stem cell graft to a child with acute myeloid leukemia. The chain's CDR3 is CSASIQNEQFF. Here the CDR3 DNA reads TGCAGTGCTAGCATCCAAAATGAGCAGTTCTTC.